This T cell receptor (beta chain) is from a study of CD8 T cells in Susac syndrome. The germline CDR1 and CDR2 sequences are LGHNA and YSLEER. The CDR3 totals 17 residues. The junction had 11 bases not matched to a gene; V was cut back by 0 bases and J by 8 bases. RNA totalling roughly 0.45 to 1 ug underwent reverse transcription with random hexamers. TCRdb itself ran the immunoSEQ multiplex PCR reads through MiXCR, one entry per CDR3 protein. The sample shows 330,000 or so distinct CDR3 sequences, 89% of them seen only once. This clonotype was counted only a few times. The receptor comes from a human donor with multiple sclerosis. The chain combines TRBV4-3 with TRBJ2-1, with 9 bases lining up with TRBD1. The sequenced material came from CD8+ T cells from PBMCs. The CDR3 DNA reads TGCGCCAGCAGCCAAGATTGGTTCGGACAGGGGCATGATGAGCAGTTCTTC. Residues: CASSQDWFGQGHDEQFF.